Shown below are 10 T cell receptor beta chains from a single sample sequenced in a study of blood T cells in healthy people across ages. Using a J-beta primer mix together with a sample-barcoded 5' primer, a second PCR was run for roughly 6 to 11 cycles. TCRdb recomputed calls from the 5' RACE reads with MiXCR, one row per CDR3 protein. The sample holds 1.6 million or so distinct CDR3 sequences, almost 35% seen once. The sequencing sample was made of blood. The receptors derive from a woman aged 30 to 39 in good health.

A remark on this clonotype: Germline and junction disagree at one end, which may indicate a read error. The J gene is TRBJ2-1, the V gene TRBV20-1; TRBD2 matches 10 bases. This CDR3 region has 13 residues. Looked up from germline, CDR1 is DFQATT and CDR2 is SNEGSKA (reference sequence). The CDR3 reads CRASGRSYYEQFF. In DNA, the CDR3 is TGCAGAGCTAGCGGGAGAAGCTACTATGAGCAGTTCTTC.

This clonotype was observed a handful of times. The chain joins TRBV10-3 to TRBJ1-5; D not resolved. Germline V CDR1 and CDR2: ENHRY, SYGVKD. This CDR3 has 14 residues. Trimming took 0 bases from V and 5 from J, leaving 8 bases between them. The CDR3 loop is CAISESGMDQPQHF. The CDR3 DNA sequence: TGTGCCATCAGTGAGTCAGGGATGGATCAGCCCCAGCATTTT.

The chain couples TRBV5-1 to TRBJ2-7; perhaps TRBD2 as D (5 bases). Germline-derived CDR1 and CDR2 are SGHRS and YFSETQ. The CDR3 sequence is 16 residues long. The V end lost 1 base, the J end lost 0 bases, and 14 bases lay between the germline ends. The chain's CDR3 is CASSLLSGKNSYEQYF. The CDR3 DNA follows: TGCGCCAGCAGCTTGCTTTCGGGAAAAAACTCCTACGAGCAGTACTTC.

The chain joins TRBV11-2 to TRBJ2-2, with 8 bases matching TRBD2. This CDR3 spans 15 amino acids. CDR1 is SGHAT, CDR2 FQNNGV, per germline. V trimming: 3 bases; J trimming: 3 bases; junction bases outside the gene matches: 3. CDR3 DNA sequence: TGTGCCAGCAGCTTTTACGGGGGGGACACCGGGGAGCTGTTTTTT. Its protein is CASSFYGGDTGELFF.

At least ten counts were recorded for this clonotype. CDR3 region: CSVGGQFGNEQFF. For the CDR3, the DNA is TGCAGCGTTGGTGGCCAATTTGGGAATGAGCAGTTCTTC. The rearrangement links TRBV29-1 to TRBJ2-1; D ambiguous. This CDR3 comprises 13 residues. V was trimmed by 4 bases and J by 7 bases, leaving 14 bases between them. Germline V gene lookup returns CDR1 SQVTM and CDR2 ANQGSEA.

This clonotype was found many times. The rearrangement links TRBV4-1 to TRBJ2-7, with 11 nucleotides matching TRBD1. This CDR3 has 15 residues. Germline V gives CDR1 MGHRA, CDR2 YSYEKL. V dropped 4 bases and J dropped 3; count of bases not matched to a gene: 5. The CDR3 here is CASSRRDRGNYEQYF. In DNA form, the CDR3 reads TGCGCCAGCAGCCGCCGGGACAGGGGGAACTACGAGCAGTACTTC.

The chain uses TRBV3-1 and TRBJ2-3; 9 positions match TRBD1. In germline, CDR1 is LGHDT, CDR2 YNNKEL (reference sequence). This CDR3 is built from 13 residues. V gave up 6 bases and J gave up 5 bases; unmatched junction bases: 3. CDR3 loop: CASRRQGVDTQYF. The CDR3 region has the DNA TGTGCCAGCAGGCGACAGGGGGTAGATACGCAGTATTTT.

This clonotype was counted between two and nine times. V is TRBV27 and J is TRBJ2-7; possible D gene TRBD2, 5 bases. V was cut by 2 bases and J by 4 bases, with 12 bases left in between. The CDR3 has 14 residues. From germline, CDR1 is MNHEY and CDR2 SMNVEV (reference sequence). In nucleotides, the CDR3 is TGTGCCAGCAGTTTACGGGGTTTCGATTACGAGCAGTACTTC. Protein product: CASSLRGFDYEQYF.

The rearrangement links TRBV7-2 to TRBJ2-4; TRBD1 agrees at 7 bases. With 5 bases clipped from V and 9 bases from J, the junction kept 7 bases outside the gene matches. The CDR3 is 13 amino acids. Germline values: CDR1 SGHTA, CDR2 FQGNSA. CDR3 protein: CASSPRQGGIQYF. DNA of the CDR3: TGTGCCAGCAGCCCGAGACAGGGCGGCATTCAGTACTTC.

Comment on this clonotype: A much larger clone differs by one base, so this may be a read error. V and J are TRBV5-1 and TRBJ2-5, with D possibly TRBD2 on 7 matching bases. The CDR3 has 15 residues. Germline V lookup: CDR1 SGHRS, CDR2 YFSETQ. CDR3 protein: CASSLGGAYQGTQYF. DNA of the CDR3: TGCGCCAGCAGCTTAGGGGGGGCCTATCAAGGGACCCAGTACTTC. Full variable domain (outside the CDR3, taken from reference TRBV5-1 and TRBJ2-5): KAGVTQTPRYLIKTRGQQVTLSCSPISGHRSVSWYQQTPGQGLQFLFEYFSETQRNKGNFPGRFSGRQFSNSRSEMNVSTLELGDSALYLCASSLGGAYQGTQYFGPGTRLLVL.